This T cell receptor (beta chain) was recovered during a study of long-term antiretroviral therapy in people with HIV. With respect to this clone: Antigen: not known.

V was pared by 3 bases and J by 8 bases, with 14 bases of the junction left unmatched. The CDR3 is made up of 17 amino acids. Germline values: CDR1 SGDLS, CDR2 YYNGEE. All donors provided no fewer than one pre-ART and no fewer than two post-ART PBMC samples. Specimens retained about 1-10 million cryopreserved PBMC preceding DNA extraction. Study-level findings and limits: Once patients were on ART, diversity went higher but still fell short of transplant donor controls. HIV repertoires showed narrower CDR3 length ranges than controls.

A v3.0 immunoSEQ assay was performed at survey level. Produced via immunoSEQ multiplex PCR; TCRdb's table is partial and in-frame only. The data contain around 35,000 clones, around 96% of them seen just once; the ten biggest clones take up 2% to 3%. The starting material was unsorted PBMCs, obtained around 6.6 years after starting antiretroviral therapy. The chain links TRBV9 to TRBJ1-4; TRBD1 agrees at 9 bases. This TCR derives from a man aged 25 to 40 with HIV. DNA of the CDR3: TGTGCCAGCAGCGGCCGGACAGGGGACCTCGTCGGGGAAAAACTGTTTTTT. Protein: CASSGRTGDLVGEKLFF.